The source of this T cell receptor beta chain is a study of OX40 agonist ivuxolimab in advanced cancers. CDR3 length: 14 amino acids. The germline V and J ends were trimmed by 0 bases and 2 bases, with 8 bases remaining between them. Germline lookup yields CDR1 KGHSH and CDR2 LQKENI. Sequencing was performed with immunoSEQ multiplex PCR; in TCRdb, only in-frame clones are kept and a portion is missing. The data hold tens of thousands of clones, with approximately 90% observed a single time. V gene TRBV18 combines with J gene TRBJ2-7, with D unresolved. The sequenced sample was CD4+ or CD8+ T cells sorted from blood, obtained in a trial of the OX40 agonist ivuxolimab. This TCR was recovered from an adult with an advanced solid tumor such as melanoma, head and neck, liver or kidney cancer. CDR3 sequence: CASSPPGGTYEQYF. CDR3 nucleotide sequence: TGTGCCAGCTCACCACCCGGTGGCACCTACGAGCAGTACTTC. Looking up the rest from reference TRBV18 and TRBJ2-7 gives the full variable domain: NAGVMQNPRHLVRRRGQEARLRCSPMKGHSHVYWYRQLPEEGLKFMVYLQKENIIDESGMPKERFSAEFPKEGPSILRIQQVVRGDSAAYFCASSPPGGTYEQYFGPGTRLTVT.